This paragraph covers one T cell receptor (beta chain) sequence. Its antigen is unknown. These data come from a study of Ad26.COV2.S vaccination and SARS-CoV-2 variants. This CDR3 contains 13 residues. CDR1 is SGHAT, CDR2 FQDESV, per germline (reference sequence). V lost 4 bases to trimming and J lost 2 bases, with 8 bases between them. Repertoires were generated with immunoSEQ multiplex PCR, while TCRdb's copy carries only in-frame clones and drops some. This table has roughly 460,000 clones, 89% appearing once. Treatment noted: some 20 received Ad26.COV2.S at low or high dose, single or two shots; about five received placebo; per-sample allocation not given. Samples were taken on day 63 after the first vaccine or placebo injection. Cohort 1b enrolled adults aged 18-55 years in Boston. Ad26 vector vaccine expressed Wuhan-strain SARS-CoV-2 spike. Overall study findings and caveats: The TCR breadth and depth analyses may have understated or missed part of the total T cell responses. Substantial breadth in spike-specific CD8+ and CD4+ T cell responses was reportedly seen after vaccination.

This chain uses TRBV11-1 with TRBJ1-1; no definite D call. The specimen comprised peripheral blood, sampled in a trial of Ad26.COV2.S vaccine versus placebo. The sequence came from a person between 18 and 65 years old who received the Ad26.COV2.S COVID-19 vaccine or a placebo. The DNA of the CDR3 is TGTGCCAGCAGCTCCCTATTTAACACTGAAGCTTTCTTT. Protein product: CASSSLFNTEAFF.